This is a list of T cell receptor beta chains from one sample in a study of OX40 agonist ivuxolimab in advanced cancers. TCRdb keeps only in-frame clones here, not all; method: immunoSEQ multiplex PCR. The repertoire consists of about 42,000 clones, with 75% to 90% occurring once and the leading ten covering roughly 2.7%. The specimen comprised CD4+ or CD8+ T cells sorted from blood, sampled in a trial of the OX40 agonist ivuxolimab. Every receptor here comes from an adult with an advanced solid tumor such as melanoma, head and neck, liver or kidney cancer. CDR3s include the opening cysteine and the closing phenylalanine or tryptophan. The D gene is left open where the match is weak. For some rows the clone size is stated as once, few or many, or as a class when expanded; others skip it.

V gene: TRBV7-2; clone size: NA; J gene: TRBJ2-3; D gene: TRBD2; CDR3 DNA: TGTGCCAGCGATGAAAAGCGGGAGAGCCCCGATACGCAGTATTTT; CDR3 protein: CASDEKRESPDTQYF
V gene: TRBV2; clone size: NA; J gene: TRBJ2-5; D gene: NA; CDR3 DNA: TGTGCCAGCAGTGAAGGTTGGTCCCAAGAGACCCAGTACTTC; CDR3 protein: CASSEGWSQETQYF
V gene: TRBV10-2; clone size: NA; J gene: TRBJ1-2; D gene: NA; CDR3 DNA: TGCGCCAGCAGTCCGACAGTTAACTATGGCTACACCTTC; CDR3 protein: CASSPTVNYGYTF
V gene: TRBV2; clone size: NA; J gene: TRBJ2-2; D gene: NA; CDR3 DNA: TGTGCCAGCAGTGAAGCTGTCACCGGGGAGCTGTTTTTT; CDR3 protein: CASSEAVTGELFF
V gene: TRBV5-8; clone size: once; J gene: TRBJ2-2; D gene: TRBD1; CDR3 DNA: TGTGCCAGCAGCTTGGCAGGGGGCGGTCATTGGGACACCGGGGAGCTGTTTTTT; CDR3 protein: CASSLAGGGHWDTGELFF
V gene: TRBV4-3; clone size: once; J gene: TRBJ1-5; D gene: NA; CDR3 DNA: TGCGCCAGCAGCCAAGAAGTGGGACAGCCCCAGCATTTT; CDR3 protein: CASSQEVGQPQHF
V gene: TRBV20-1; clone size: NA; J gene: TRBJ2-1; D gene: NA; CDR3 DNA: TGCAGTGCCGGGCGGAGGAATGAGCAGTTCTTC; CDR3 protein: CSAGRRNEQFF
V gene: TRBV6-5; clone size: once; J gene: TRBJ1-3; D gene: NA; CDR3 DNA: TGTGCCAGCAGGGCGACGCTTGAGGGAAACACCATATATTTT; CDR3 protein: CASRATLEGNTIYF
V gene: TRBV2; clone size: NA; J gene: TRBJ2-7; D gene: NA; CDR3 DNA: TGTGCCAGCAAGGTGAGCTCCTACGAGCAGTACTTC; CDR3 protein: CASKVSSYEQYF
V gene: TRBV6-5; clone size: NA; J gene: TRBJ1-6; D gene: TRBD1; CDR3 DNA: TGTGCCAGCAGCAGACAGGGGGTAGAGAATTCACCCCTCCACTTT; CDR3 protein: CASSRQGVENSPLHF
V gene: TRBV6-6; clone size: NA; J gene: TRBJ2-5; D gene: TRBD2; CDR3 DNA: TGTGCCAGCAGCCCAGGACTAGCGGGAGGGGAGACCCAGTACTTC; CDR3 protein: CASSPGLAGGETQYF
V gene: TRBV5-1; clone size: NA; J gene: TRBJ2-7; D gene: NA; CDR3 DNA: TGCGCCAGCAGCTTGGGGGCGGCGTACGAGCAGTACTTC; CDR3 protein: CASSLGAAYEQYF
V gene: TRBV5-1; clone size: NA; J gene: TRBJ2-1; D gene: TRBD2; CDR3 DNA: TGCGCCAGCAGCTTGGCAGGTTCAGCGGGAGGTTTTAATGAGCAGTTCTTC; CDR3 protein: CASSLAGSAGGFNEQFF
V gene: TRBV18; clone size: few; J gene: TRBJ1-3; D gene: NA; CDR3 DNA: TGTGCCAGCTCCCCTAAGGGTTATGGAAACACCATATATTTT; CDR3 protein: CASSPKGYGNTIYF
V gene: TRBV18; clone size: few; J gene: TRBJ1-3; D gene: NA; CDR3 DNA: TGTGCCAGCTCACCAATCCTCGACCCCGGGTCTGGAAACACCATATATTTT; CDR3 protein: CASSPILDPGSGNTIYF
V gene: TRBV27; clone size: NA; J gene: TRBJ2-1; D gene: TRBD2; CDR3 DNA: TGTGCCAGCAGTTCCCCAACTAGCGGGAGAAGATCCTACAATGAGCAGTTCTTC; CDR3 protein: CASSSPTSGRRSYNEQFF
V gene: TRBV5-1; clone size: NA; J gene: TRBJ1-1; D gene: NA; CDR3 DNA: TGCGCCAGCACCACCGGGACCCCGGGTATAGAAGCTTTCTTT; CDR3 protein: CASTTGTPGIEAFF
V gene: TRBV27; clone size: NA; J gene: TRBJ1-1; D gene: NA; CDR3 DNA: TGTGCCAGCAGTTCCGTTACATTCGGCCTGAACACTGAAGCTTTCTTT; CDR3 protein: CASSSVTFGLNTEAFF
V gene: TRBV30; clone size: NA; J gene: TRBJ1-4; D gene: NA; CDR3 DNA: TGTGCCTGGAGTGCCAACAGGGTAGGAAAACTGTTTTTT; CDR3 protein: CAWSANRVGKLFF
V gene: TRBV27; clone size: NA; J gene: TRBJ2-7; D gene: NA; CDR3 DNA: TGTGCCAGCAGTTTATCCTCTGGGGCCACCTACGAGCAGTACTTC; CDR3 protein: CASSLSSGATYEQYF
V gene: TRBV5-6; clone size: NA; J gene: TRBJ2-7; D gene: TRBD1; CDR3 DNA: TGTGCCAGCAGCTTTAGCCCGGACAGGCGGTACGAGCAGTACTTC; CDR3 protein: CASSFSPDRRYEQYF
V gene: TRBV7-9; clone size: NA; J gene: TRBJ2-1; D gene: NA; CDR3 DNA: TGTGCCAGCAGCTTAGAGCGGGTGAGGTACAATGAGCAGTTCTTC; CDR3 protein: CASSLERVRYNEQFF
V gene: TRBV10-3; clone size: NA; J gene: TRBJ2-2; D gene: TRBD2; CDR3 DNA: TGTGCCATCAGTGAATTTCTAGCGGGAGGGAAATTGGAGCTGTTTTTT; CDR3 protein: CAISEFLAGGKLELFF
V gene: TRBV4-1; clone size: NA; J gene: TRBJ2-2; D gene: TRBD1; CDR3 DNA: TGCGCCAGCAGCGGGACAGGGTCACTGACCGGGGAGCTGTTTTTT; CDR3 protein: CASSGTGSLTGELFF
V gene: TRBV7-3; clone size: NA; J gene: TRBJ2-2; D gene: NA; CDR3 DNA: TGTGCCAGCAGCTTAACGTATGCGGGGCCGAACACCGGGGAGCTGTTTTTT; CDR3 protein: CASSLTYAGPNTGELFF
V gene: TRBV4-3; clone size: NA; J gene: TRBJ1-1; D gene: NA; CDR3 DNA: TGCGCCAGCAGGCCTAACGCCCTAGACGCGCCCAACACTGAAGCTTTCTTT; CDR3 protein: CASRPNALDAPNTEAFF
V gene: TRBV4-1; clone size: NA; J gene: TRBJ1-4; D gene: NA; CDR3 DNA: TGCGCCAGCAGCCAAGATTTCGGCAACAACAAGGCAAATGAAAAACTGTTTTTT; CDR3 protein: CASSQDFGNNKANEKLFF
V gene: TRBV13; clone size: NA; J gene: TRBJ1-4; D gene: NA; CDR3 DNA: TGTGCCAGCAGCTTCCGGACAGATGAAAAACTGTTTTTT; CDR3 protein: CASSFRTDEKLFF
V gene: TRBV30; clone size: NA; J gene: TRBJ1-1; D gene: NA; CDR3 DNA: TGTGCCTGGATATTAGGGTTCAAGGCTGAAGCTTTCTTT; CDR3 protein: CAWILGFKAEAFF
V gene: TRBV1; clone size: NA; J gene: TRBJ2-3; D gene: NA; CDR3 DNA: TGCACCAGCAGCCAAGATCGGGAACAGGGGGCCATGGATACGCAGTATTTT; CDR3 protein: CTSSQDREQGAMDTQYF
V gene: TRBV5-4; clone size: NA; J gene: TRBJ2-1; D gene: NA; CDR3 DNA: TGTGCCAGCAGCCCGACAGGTGACTCCTACAATGAGCAGTTCTTC; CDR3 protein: CASSPTGDSYNEQFF
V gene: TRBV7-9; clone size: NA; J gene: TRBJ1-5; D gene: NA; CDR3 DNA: TGTGCCAGCAGCGACCAGGGCAATCAGCCCCAGCATTTT; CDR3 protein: CASSDQGNQPQHF
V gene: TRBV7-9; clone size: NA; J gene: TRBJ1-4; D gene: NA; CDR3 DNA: TGTGCCAGCAGCCGGACCTCGGGAAAACTGTTTTTT; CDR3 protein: CASSRTSGKLFF
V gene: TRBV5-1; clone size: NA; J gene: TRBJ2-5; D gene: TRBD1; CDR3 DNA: TGCGCCAGCTTGGGACAGGGAGGGGAGACCCAGTACTTC; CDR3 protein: CASLGQGGETQYF
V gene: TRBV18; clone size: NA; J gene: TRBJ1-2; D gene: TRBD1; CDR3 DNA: TGTGCCAGCTCAACGGGGTTGACAGGGGGCGCCGAATATGGCTACACCTTC; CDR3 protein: CASSTGLTGGAEYGYTF
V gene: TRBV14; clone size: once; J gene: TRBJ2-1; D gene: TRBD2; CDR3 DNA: TGTGCCAGCAGCCAACAGGGAGGGCCCTCCTACAATGAGCAGTTCTTC; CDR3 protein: CASSQQGGPSYNEQFF
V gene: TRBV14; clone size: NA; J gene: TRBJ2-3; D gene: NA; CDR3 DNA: TGTGCCAGCAGCCAAGGCCCACGGGACAAATATACGCAGTATTTT; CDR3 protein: CASSQGPRDKYTQYF
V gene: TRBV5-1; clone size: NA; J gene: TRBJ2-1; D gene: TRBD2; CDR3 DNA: TGCGCCAGTGGGGGAGGGGCCGGGGCCAATGAGCAGTTCTTC; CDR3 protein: CASGGGAGANEQFF
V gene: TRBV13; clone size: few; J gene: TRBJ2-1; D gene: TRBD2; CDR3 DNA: TGTGCCAGCAGCTTAGGGGGACTAGCGGGAGATATGGATGAGCAGTTCTTC; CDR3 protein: CASSLGGLAGDMDEQFF
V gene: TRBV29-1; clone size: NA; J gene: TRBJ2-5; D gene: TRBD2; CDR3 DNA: TGCAGCGTTGCGGCTAGCGGTGTAGGAGAGACCCAGTACTTC; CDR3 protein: CSVAASGVGETQYF
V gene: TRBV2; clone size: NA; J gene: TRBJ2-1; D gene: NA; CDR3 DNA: TGTGCCAGCAGTGAATCGGCGTACAATGAGCAGTTCTTC; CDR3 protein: CASSESAYNEQFF
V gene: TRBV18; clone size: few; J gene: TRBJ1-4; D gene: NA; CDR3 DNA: TGTGCCAGCTCACCACCGGTCGTGGACAGTTATAATGAAAAACTGTTTTTT; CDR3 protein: CASSPPVVDSYNEKLFF
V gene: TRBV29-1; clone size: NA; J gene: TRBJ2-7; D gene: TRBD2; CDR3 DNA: TGCAGCGTTCGGGGGGACCCCTACGAGCAGTACTTC; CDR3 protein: CSVRGDPYEQYF
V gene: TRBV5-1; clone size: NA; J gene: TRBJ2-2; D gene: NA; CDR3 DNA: TGCGCCAGCAGCTTGGACAGCTCGGTTTTTACCGGGGAGCTGTTTTTT; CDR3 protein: CASSLDSSVFTGELFF
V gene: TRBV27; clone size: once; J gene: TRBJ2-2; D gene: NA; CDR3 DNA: TGTGCCAGCAGTTTAATCGGACAGTCCCCCGGGGAGCTGTTTTTT; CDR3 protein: CASSLIGQSPGELFF
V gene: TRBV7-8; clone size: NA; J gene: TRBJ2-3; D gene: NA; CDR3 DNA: TGTGCCAGCAGCTTATTCGACCAGGATACGCAGTATTTT; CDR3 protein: CASSLFDQDTQYF
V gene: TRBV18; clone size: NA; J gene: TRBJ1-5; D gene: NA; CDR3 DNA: TGTGCCAGCTCGGAAAGCAATCAGCCCCAGCATTTT; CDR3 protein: CASSESNQPQHF
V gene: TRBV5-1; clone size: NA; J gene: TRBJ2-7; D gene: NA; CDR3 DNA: TGCGCCAGCAGCTTGGACCCGACAGGTGGCGAGCAGTACTTC; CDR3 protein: CASSLDPTGGEQYF
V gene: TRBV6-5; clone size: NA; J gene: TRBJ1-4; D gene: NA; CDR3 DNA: TGTGCCAGCAGTTACTATCCGGGAACTAATGAAAAACTGTTTTTT; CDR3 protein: CASSYYPGTNEKLFF
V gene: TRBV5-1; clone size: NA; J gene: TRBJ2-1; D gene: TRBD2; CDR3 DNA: TGCGCCAGCAGCTTGGATACTAGCGGAAACAATGAGCAGTTCTTC; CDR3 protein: CASSLDTSGNNEQFF